This entry lists 9 T cell receptor beta chains sequenced from one sample in a study of CD8+CD57+ T cells in acquired aplastic anemia. CDR3 and TCR beta VDJ profiling relied on a genomic DNA template. TCRdb itself ran the reads through MiXCR, one entry per CDR3 protein. The data contain 250,000 to 350,000 distinct CDR3 sequences, about 56% of them singletons. Specimen: sorted CD4+, CD8+, or CD8+CD57+ T cells (not recorded which) from PBMCs. The receptors were gathered from a human donor with severe aplastic anemia or a healthy control (not recorded which).

Comment on this clonotype: One end of the junction does not line up with germline, which may come from a read error. The chain joins TRBV10-3 to TRBJ2-1; TRBD2 matches 14 bases. Germline CDR1 ENHRY, CDR2 SYGVKD. This CDR3 has 14 residues. CDR3 loop: CASSGTSGRDEQFF. The CDR3 DNA follows: TGTGCCAGCAGTGGGACTAGCGGGAGAGATGAGCAGTTCTTC.

This clonotype was observed a handful of times. The chain employs TRBV7-2 and TRBJ1-2; D not resolved. The CDR3 is made up of 12 amino acids. Trimming removed 0 bases at V and 8 bases at J, with 7 bases between. Germline values: CDR1 SGHTA, CDR2 FQGNSA. The CDR3 coding sequence is TGTGCCAGCAGCTTAGCAGGCATCGGCTACACCTTC. Encoded protein: CASSLAGIGYTF.

This clonotype was detected a few times. CDR3 DNA: TGTGCCATCAGTGCATCGGGACAGGGGGTTGAAGCTTTCTTT. Translated, it gives CAISASGQGVEAFF. The gene calls are TRBV10-3 and TRBJ1-1; 11 bases agree with TRBD1. After removal of 4 bases from V and 7 bases from J, the junction contained 5 bases not matched to a gene. This CDR3 region has 14 residues. In germline, CDR1 is ENHRY, CDR2 SYGVKD.

The gene calls are TRBV18 and TRBJ2-3; 10 bases agree with TRBD2. Germline V gene lookup returns CDR1 KGHSH and CDR2 LQKENI. After removal of 4 bases from V and 1 base from J, the junction contained 14 bases not matched to a gene. The CDR3 consists of 19 residues. CDR3 residues: CASSHLSGGALGGTDTQYF. Written as DNA, the CDR3 is TGTGCCAGCTCACACCTAAGCGGGGGGGCGCTCGGTGGCACAGATACGCAGTATTTT.

This chain connects TRBV6-5 to TRBJ2-6; 8 positions agree with TRBD2. V lost 11 bases and J lost 0; bases outside the gene matches: 21. The CDR3 consists of 20 residues. CDR1 MNHEY and CDR2 SVGAGI come from the germline V gene. The CDR3: CASRGLAAGAPNSGANVLTF. The CDR3 DNA reads TGTGCCTCCAGAGGTCTGGCAGCGGGGGCCCCTAACTCTGGGGCCAACGTCCTGACTTTC.

The chain combines TRBV10-3 with TRBJ1-1; D not resolved. V lost 3 bases, J lost 5 bases, and 7 bases lay in between. CDR1 ENHRY and CDR2 SYGVKD come from the germline V gene. The CDR3 sequence is 12 residues long. CDR3 loop: CAISESRTEAFF. CDR3 sequence (DNA): TGTGCCATCAGTGAAAGTAGGACTGAAGCTTTCTTT.

This chain connects TRBV7-7 to TRBJ2-5, with D maybe TRBD1 (6 bases). CDR1 is SSHAT and CDR2 is FNYEAQ in the germline V gene (reference sequence). V lost 3 bases to trimming and J lost 4 bases, with 9 bases between them. This CDR3 spans 13 amino acids. The CDR3 here is CASSLGHGETQYF. In DNA, the CDR3 is TGTGCCAGCAGCTTGGGACATGGAGAGACCCAGTACTTC.

This clonotype has ten or more counts. This chain connects TRBV19 to TRBJ1-1, with a weak D call TRBD1 (5 bases). The CDR3 extends over 14 amino acids. Germline CDR1 is LNHDA and CDR2 is SQIVND (reference sequence). Trimming stripped 6 bases from V and 1 base from J, with 12 bases between. The CDR3 DNA reads TGTGCCAGTAGCGCCCTCGGGGGGAACACTGAAGCTTTCTTT. Translating gives CASSALGGNTEAFF.

The chain is built from TRBV20-1 and TRBJ2-2; 9 bases agree with TRBD2. CDR1 is DFQATT, CDR2 SNEGSKA, per germline (reference sequence). This CDR3 has 14 amino acids. V dropped 1 base and J dropped 6; count of bases not matched to a gene: 3. The CDR3 bases are TGCAGTGCTAGAGCCGGGACTAGCCCCGGGGAGCTGTTTTTT. Amino acid sequence: CSARAGTSPGELFF.